The rows below give T cell receptor beta chains drawn from one sample of a study of OX40 agonist ivuxolimab in advanced cancers. Here immunoSEQ multiplex PCR was the method, and the copy in TCRdb shows in-frame clones only, minus some. The sample has some 5,600 clones, 70% to 90% seen once. The sequences come from CD4+ or CD8+ T cells sorted from blood, collected in a trial of the OX40 agonist ivuxolimab. All receptors come from an adult with an advanced solid tumor such as melanoma, head and neck, liver or kidney cancer. CDR3s include the opening cysteine and the closing phenylalanine or tryptophan. A D gene is named only where the DNA matches it firmly. Only some rows state a clone size, as once, few, many or a class for expanded clones.

>TRBJ2-1|-|-|TRBV27
TGTGCCAGCAGTTTCGGGAGCAGAGCTATCCATGAGCAGTTCTTC
CASSFGSRAIHEQFF
>TRBJ1-4|TRBD1|-|TRBV4-1
TGCGCCAGCAGCCAAGATATTTCGGGGACAGGGGAAGTAGCCAAACTGTTTTTT
CASSQDISGTGEVAKLFF
>TRBJ1-6|TRBD1|once|TRBV6-1
TGTGCCAGCAGCTGGGGACAGGGGTTAGCACCCCTCCACTTT
CASSWGQGLAPLHF
>TRBJ1-1|-|few|TRBV14
TGTGCCAGCAGCCCATACGGGAGTAACACTGAAGCTTTCTTT
CASSPYGSNTEAFF
>TRBJ2-5|-|-|TRBV7-8
TGTGCCAGCAGCTTATTAGGGACCGCCGCGTACCAAGAGACCCAGTACTTC
CASSLLGTAAYQETQYF
>TRBJ2-7|-|-|TRBV4-3
TGCGCCAGCAGCCGGGGGGTGAGAAGCTACGAGCAGTACTTC
CASSRGVRSYEQYF
>TRBJ2-3|-|-|TRBV9
TGTGCCAGCAGCGCGACGATATCTTTTTCAGATACGCAGTATTTT
CASSATISFSDTQYF
>TRBJ2-1|TRBD1|-|TRBV19
TGTGCCAGCAGAACAGGGGACCGAAAATACAATGAGCAGTTCTTC
CASRTGDRKYNEQFF
>TRBJ2-1|-|-|TRBV11-3
TGTGCCAGCAGCCAGACGAGGGGGGCCTCCTACAATGAGCAGTTCTTC
CASSQTRGASYNEQFF
>TRBJ1-2|-|-|TRBV6-5
TGTGCCAGCAGTGGCAACAGCCTTAGGGACTATGGCTACACCTTC
CASSGNSLRDYGYTF
>TRBJ1-2|-|-|TRBV5-5
TGTGCCAGCAGCTTGGGCAGGGATCGATCTTCCGGCTACACCTTC
CASSLGRDRSSGYTF
>TRBJ2-3|-|-|TRBV7-7
TGTGCTAGCAGCTTATCCGGGGGCACAGATACGCAGTATTTT
CASSLSGGTDTQYF
>TRBJ1-2|-|-|TRBV2
TGTGCCAGCAGTGAAGCGGACGGCGGCCTCTATGGCTACACCTTC
CASSEADGGLYGYTF
>TRBJ2-3|TRBD2|-|TRBV7-2
TGTGCCAGCAGCATCTTCCAGCGGGAGGCAGATACGCAGTATTTT
CASSIFQREADTQYF
>TRBJ2-7|-|-|TRBV6-1
TGTGCCAGCAGGTCGGGCAGGGTAGTCGAAGAGCAGTACTTC
CASRSGRVVEEQYF
>TRBJ1-5|-|-|TRBV5-6
TGTGCCAGCAGCTTGGGGGGGTTGTTGGGCAATCAGCCCCAGCATTTT
CASSLGGLLGNQPQHF
>TRBJ1-2|TRBD1|-|TRBV6-1
TGTGCCAGCAGGGTGACAGGGAGCGAGGGCTACACCTTC
CASRVTGSEGYTF
>TRBJ2-5|TRBD1|-|TRBV14
TGTGCCAGCAGCCAAGATCGGGACAGTACCCAGTACTTC
CASSQDRDSTQYF
>TRBJ2-3|-|-|TRBV7-2
TGTGCCAGCAGCTTAGTTCCAGGGCCAGATACGCAGTATTTT
CASSLVPGPDTQYF
>TRBJ1-3|-|few|TRBV4-3
TGCGCCAGCAGCCCCAGAGGGGAGCCTGGAAACACCATATATTTT
CASSPRGEPGNTIYF
>TRBJ2-5|TRBD1|-|TRBV19
TGTGCCAGTAGTGTCGAGGGACAGATACAAGAGACCCAGTACTTC
CASSVEGQIQETQYF
>TRBJ1-1|-|once|TRBV25-1
TGTGCCAGCAGTGAGCAGGGCAAGGGGGACACTGAAGCTTTCTTT
CASSEQGKGDTEAFF
>TRBJ1-1|TRBD1|-|TRBV6-1
TGTGCCAGCTTGGGACAGGGGTTCACTGAAGCTTTCTTT
CASLGQGFTEAFF
>TRBJ1-2|TRBD1|-|TRBV7-2
TGTGCCAGCAGCTTACACAGGGGCAGGGGGGATGGCTACACCTTC
CASSLHRGRGDGYTF
>TRBJ2-1|-|-|TRBV5-5
TGTGCCAGCAGCATGGACAAGCGCAATGAGCAGTTCTTC
CASSMDKRNEQFF
>TRBJ2-2|-|-|TRBV12-5
TGTGCTAGTGGTTTGGGGGGCCCGAACACCGGGGAGCTGTTTTTT
CASGLGGPNTGELFF
>TRBJ1-1|-|-|TRBV6-5
TGTGCCAGCACACCGGGGCGCTTGAACACTGAAGCTTTCTTT
CASTPGRLNTEAFF
>TRBJ2-7|TRBD2|-|TRBV9
TGTGCCAGCAGCGCCCCCCGAGGTAGCGGGGGGGGGAGCTCCTACGAGCAGTACTTC
CASSAPRGSGGGSSYEQYF
>TRBJ2-1|TRBD2|-|TRBV15
TGTGCCACCAGCAGAGTTAGGTTGGCGGGGGGCTCCTACAATGAGCAGTTCTTC
CATSRVRLAGGSYNEQFF
>TRBJ2-4|-|-|TRBV19
TGTGCCAGCGCGAGTTCCATTCAGTACTTC
CASASSIQYF
>TRBJ2-3|TRBD2|-|TRBV4-2
TGTGCCAGCAGCCAAGAACAGCGGGGGGGCTTCACAGATACGCAGTATTTT
CASSQEQRGGFTDTQYF
>TRBJ2-5|TRBD2|-|TRBV6-5
TGTGCCAGCAGCTACCGGGGGGGGGCCCAAGAGACCCAGTACTTC
CASSYRGGAQETQYF
>TRBJ1-5|-|-|TRBV6-6
TGTGCCAGCACTAGCCGGGCGGGGAGCAATCAGCCCCAGCATTTT
CASTSRAGSNQPQHF
>TRBJ1-1|-|few|TRBV13
TGTGCCAGCGGCCGGGGGGGAGGGTCCTTCAACACTGAAGCTTTCTTT
CASGRGGGSFNTEAFF
>TRBJ2-2|-|-|TRBV27
TGTGCCAGCAGTTTAGCAGCGGGGGAGCTGTTTTTT
CASSLAAGELFF
>TRBJ2-3|-|-|TRBV9
TGTGCCAGCAGTCTTGCTAGCACAGATACGCAGTATTTT
CASSLASTDTQYF
>TRBJ1-3|-|-|TRBV11-2
TGTGCCAGCAGCAGCCGGGACGGACACAACACCATATATTTT
CASSSRDGHNTIYF
>TRBJ2-7|-|few|TRBV4-3
TGCGCCAGCAGCCAAGAGGGCAGCGGCGGTTACGAGCAGTACTTC
CASSQEGSGGYEQYF
>TRBJ1-3|-|-|TRBV4-3
TGCGCCAGCAGCCAGAACAGGGAAATCGGAAACACCATATATTTT
CASSQNREIGNTIYF
>TRBJ1-6|-|-|TRBV5-1
TGCGCCAGCAGGCGGGCCTATAATTCACCCCTCCACTTT
CASRRAYNSPLHF
>TRBJ1-2|-|-|TRBV7-2
TGTGCCAGCAGCCCCCGGGACTATGGCTACACCTTC
CASSPRDYGYTF
>TRBJ1-2|-|-|TRBV11-2
TGTGCCAGCAGCTTACTCGGGCACTGGAACTATGGCTACACCTTC
CASSLLGHWNYGYTF
>TRBJ1-6|TRBD1|-|TRBV9
TGTGCCAGCAGCCCGACGACAGGGGTAAATTCACCCCTCCACTTT
CASSPTTGVNSPLHF
>TRBJ1-1|-|-|TRBV9
TGTGCCAGCAGCGTATACTCCGGGGACAACACTGAAGCTTTCTTT
CASSVYSGDNTEAFF
>TRBJ2-5|-|-|TRBV9
TGTGCCAGCAGCCCCATCCAAGAGACCCAGTACTTC
CASSPIQETQYF
>TRBJ1-2|-|-|TRBV29-1
TGCAGCGTTGAGGTTTCGGGGTATGGCTACACCTTC
CSVEVSGYGYTF
>TRBJ1-2|-|-|TRBV5-4
TGTGCCAGCAGCCTCGGCTATGGCTACACCTTC
CASSLGYGYTF
>TRBJ1-6|TRBD1|-|TRBV2
TGTGCCAGCAGCGAGGAGGGGACAGGGCAGTCTCCCTATAATTCACCCCTCCACTTT
CASSEEGTGQSPYNSPLHF
>TRBJ2-1|TRBD2|-|TRBV19
TGTGCCAGTAGTATCGGGAGGGGTTTCTCCTACAATGAGCAGTTCTTC
CASSIGRGFSYNEQFF
>TRBJ1-4|TRBD1|-|TRBV6-1
TGTGCCAGCAGTGAAGGATTGGGACAGGGTAATGAAAAACTGTTTTTT
CASSEGLGQGNEKLFF
>TRBJ1-2|TRBD1|-|TRBV11-2
TGTGCCAGCAGCTTAGGGACAGGGGGCGTTGCGGACTATGGCTACACCTTC
CASSLGTGGVADYGYTF
>TRBJ2-2|-|-|TRBV5-4
TGTGCCAGCAGCTTTAGTGGACAATACACCGGGGAGCTGTTTTTT
CASSFSGQYTGELFF
>TRBJ2-5|-|-|TRBV7-2
TGTGCCAGCAGTCTTTACCCCCAAGAGACCCAGTACTTC
CASSLYPQETQYF
>TRBJ2-7|-|-|TRBV15
TGTGCCACCAGCAGAGATAGGACCGTCTCCTACGAGCAGTACTTC
CATSRDRTVSYEQYF
>TRBJ2-1|-|-|TRBV14
TGTGCCAGCAGCCACCTCCAGTGGCATGAGCAGTTCTTC
CASSHLQWHEQFF